This T cell receptor (beta chain) was found in a study of T cells in Graves' hyperthyroidism and ophthalmopathy (dated by TCRdb to 2018 to 2020). A note on the overall study: Peripheral blood was collected at initial diagnosis, before any treatment. TCR V-J signatures able to tell the groups apart were searched for in a discovery cohort of 100 patients, of whom roughly 42 had Graves' ophthalmopathy and roughly 59 had stable Graves' hyperthyroidism. After sampling, hyperthyroidism patients received methimazole starting at 30 mg daily, and ophthalmopathy patients received high-dose intravenous methylprednisolone. According to the paper, TCR Vbeta CDR3 sequencing was carried out on approximately 140 peripheral blood samples, which came from 40 to 45 ophthalmopathy, some 73 hyperthyroidism and roughly 17 progressor patients. In addition, the study compared T-cell repertoires in thyroid tissue and in blood from roughly 6 Graves' hyperthyroidism patients. Prospective prediction of ophthalmopathy was tested in an independent validation cohort of under 20 hyperthyroidism patients and some 17 patients who later progressed to ophthalmopathy. The 75 to 100 discovery patients were divided at random into training and test sets in a 7:3 ratio.

The sample holds many counts of this clonotype. The antigen this receptor binds is unknown. One end of the junction varies from germline; a read error may be responsible. Study-wide conclusions, independent of this receptor: Ophthalmopathy was separated from stable hyperthyroidism by a 13 V-J signature model, with around 90% sensitivity and 81% to 82% specificity obtained in cross-validation and 80%/75% obtained in testing. In validation, the model predicted progression to ophthalmopathy with over 65% sensitivity and approximately 72% specificity, a median of about 6.7 months before onset. No statistical method was used to fix the sample size in advance, and group allocation was not hidden from the investigators. Most expanded thyroid clonotypes (frequency above 0.001) were also detected in blood, suggesting blood repertoires may reflect thyroid immune responses.

TCR beta CDR3 regions were amplified from RNA transcripts. A first-round RT-PCR of the TCR CDR3 used the HTBI primer set with the Qiagen OneStep RT-PCR kit. Libraries were constructed in a second round of multiplex PCR, after which size selection and purification were carried out. The libraries were sequenced on an Illumina HiSeq2000 using paired-end 100 bp reads. The authors' pipeline ran thus. SOAPnuke was used to process the raw data, removing reads that contained adapters or uncalled bases, had a mean Phred below 15, or lacked an exact match to the constant primer or identifier. High-quality paired reads were merged using COPE v1.2.5, and each unique nucleotide sequence was defined as a clonotype. MiTCR v1.1 was used to align the clonotypes against IMGT TRBV, TRBD and TRBJ reference segments. Only V-J combinations with frequency above 0.0001, covering 98% to 99.2% of repertoires, were analysed. The TCS score was defined as F50 (clonal expansion) divided by E x V (chaos), with BLOSUM62-based TCRdist calculated between CDR3 peptides within each V-J. Welch's t-statistics and random forest reduced 500 to 650 V-J features to under 15, which were used in a naive Bayes classifier (R e1071). In-frame beta chains were kept once TCRdb had trimmed the public reads at Q25 with fastp and called clones with MiXCR. Records with the same CDR3 protein are collapsed into one entry carrying the most frequent genes and DNA. TCRdb's processing, not the authors' own work, is the source of the V and J calls. The sample yields about 350,000 distinct CDR3 sequences; 15% to 20% were counted once. The biggest ten clones account for 15% to 19% of the sample.

In the ophthalmopathy patients, disease was moderately to severely active, with a Clinical Activity Score of 3 or more, a NOSPECS grade of 4 or more, and a duration of less than 3 months. The study excluded patients with uncontrolled infections, other autoimmune diseases, pregnancy or lactation. Diagnoses were based on clinical symptoms, serum thyroxine and TRAb, thyroid ultrasound and orbital computed tomography. PBMCs were isolated from more than 9 ml of fresh peripheral blood by Ficoll-Paque density gradient centrifugation. Total RNA was extracted with Trizol reagent, and quality was checked on an Agilent 2100 Bioanalyzer. This TCR came from a middle-aged woman with Graves' ophthalmopathy. Sequences were obtained from blood.

The nucleotides read TGTGCCAGCAGTTACGACCACCTATCCGGGACCCTCTTC. This sequence encodes CASSYDHLSGTLF. This sequence uses TRBV6-5 and TRBJ1-2, with TRBD1 as a weak D call on 5 bases. The germline V gene gives CDR1 as MNHEY and CDR2 as SVGAGI. The CDR3 starts with the cysteine, ends with the phenylalanine, and has 13 residues. Only the CDR3 DNA stays, 39 bases, in frame from base 1.